This T cell receptor (beta chain) was profiled in a study of blood T cells in healthy people across ages. This clonotype was detected only once. Antigen specificity is unknown. Germline loops: CDR1 LGHNA, CDR2 YSLEER. The CDR3 covers 15 residues. A J-beta primer mix and a sample-barcoded 5' primer were used in a second PCR of roughly 6 to 12 cycles. TCRdb independently ran MiXCR on the 5' RACE reads; one entry per CDR3 protein. The sample consists of approximately 320,000 distinct CDR3 sequences, around 30% of them appearing once. Findings and caveats of the study: Donor CMV status, an unknown factor, possibly confounded changes in expanded clonotypes. Roughly linear declines in TCR beta diversity per million T cells occurred with age. PBMCs that were unsorted prevented a conclusive naive versus antigen-experienced comparison.

This receptor was obtained from a woman in her seventies in good health. The chain uses TRBV4-3 and TRBJ2-5; possible D gene TRBD1, 6 bases. The end of the DNA aligns better with TRBJ2-1, so the J call may be wrong. The sequenced sample was blood. This chain's CDR3 is CASSQGGGVSNEQFF. The CDR3 nucleotides are TGCGCCAGCAGCCAAGGAGGGGGTGTATCAAATGAGCAGTTCTTC.